A single sample is the source of the 9 T cell receptor beta chains below, sequenced in a study of blood T cell repertoires in COVID-19. Profiled with immunoSEQ multiplex PCR; TCRdb holds only in-frame clones, not every one. The top ten hold around 20% of the sample, which has tens of thousands of clones, roughly 85% seen once. Sequencing input: peripheral blood. The receptors shown here come from a human donor in a cohort sampled during active COVID-19.

The chain is built from TRBV24-1 and TRBJ2-4; 12 nucleotides match TRBD1. The length of the CDR3 is 16 residues. CDR1 and CDR2 (germline): KGHDR, SFDVKD. J lost 5 bases, V lost 5 bases, and 6 bases had no gene match. The CDR3 DNA follows: TGTGCCACCAGTGGTGGGACAGGGGGCCTGGAAAACATTCAGTACTTC. Translated: CATSGGTGGLENIQYF.

The rearrangement links TRBV7-9 to TRBJ1-4; the D is unclear. The CDR3 runs 12 residues. CDR1 SEHNR and CDR2 FQNEAQ come from the germline V gene (reference sequence). Trimming pared 2 bases from V and 6 bases from J, leaving 4 bases between. In DNA form, the CDR3 reads TGTGCCAGCAGCTTACGCGATGAAAAACTGTTTTTT. It codes for CASSLRDEKLFF.

This sequence joins TRBV2 and TRBJ1-5; D not certain. V was pared by 6 bases and J by 7 bases, with 13 bases between. Germline CDR1 is SNHLY and CDR2 is FYNNEI. This CDR3 is 13 amino acids long. In nucleotides, the CDR3 is TGTGCCAGCAGGGAGGGAAGACGGCAGCCCCAGCATTTT. Translating it yields CASREGRRQPQHF.

The chain employs TRBV7-2 and TRBJ2-3, with a weak D call TRBD2 (5 bases). This CDR3 has 17 amino acids. The V gene lost 5 bases and the J gene lost 2 bases, with 20 bases spanning the gap. From germline, CDR1 is SGHTA and CDR2 FQGNSA. The CDR3 coding sequence is TGTGCCAGCAGCGCCGGACTGATCAAAGGAAACACAGATACGCAGTATTTT. Translated, it gives CASSAGLIKGNTDTQYF.

The chain has TRBV2 and TRBJ2-7, with D unresolved. The CDR3 is made up of 11 amino acids. CDR1 and CDR2 (germline): SNHLY, FYNNEI. V was trimmed by 5 bases and J by 2 bases, leaving 4 bases between them. CDR3 nucleotides: TGTGCCAGCAGTCGGGCCTACGAGCAGTACTTC. This gives the protein CASSRAYEQYF. Complete variable domain (other parts from reference TRBV2 and TRBJ2-7): EPEVTQTPSHQVTQMGQEVILRCVPISNHLYFYWYRQILGQKVEFLVSFYNNEISEKSEIFDDQFSVERPDGSNFTLKIRSTKLEDSAMYFCASSRAYEQYFGPGTRLTVT.

There are many counts of this clone. This chain connects TRBV4-1 to TRBJ1-1, with 9 bases matching TRBD1. After removal of 1 base from V and 4 bases from J, the junction contained 4 bases not matched to a gene. The CDR3 is made up of 15 amino acids. Germline V lookup: CDR1 MGHRA, CDR2 YSYEKL. CDR3 residues: CASSQAHRGRTEAFF. CDR3 DNA sequence: TGCGCCAGCAGCCAAGCCCACAGGGGGCGCACTGAAGCTTTCTTT.

The count of this clone is one. This chain's CDR3 is CASSMGSLSYNEQFF. The CDR3 nucleotides are TGTGCCAGTAGTATGGGCAGCCTCTCCTACAATGAGCAGTTCTTC. V usage is TRBV19 and J usage is TRBJ2-1; D remains unclear. CDR3 length: 15 residues. Germline V gives CDR1 LNHDA, CDR2 SQIVND (reference sequence). Trimming stripped 3 bases from V and 0 bases from J, with 9 bases between.

The chain links TRBV9 to TRBJ2-3; the match to TRBD2 covers 11 bases. The CDR3 consists of 16 residues. Trimming took 5 bases from V and 2 from J; bases not matched to a gene: 7. Germline V CDR1 and CDR2: SGDLS, YYNGEE. The CDR3 DNA follows: TGTGCCAGCAGTGCCGGGACTAGCGGAGACACAGATACGCAGTATTTT. Protein sequence: CASSAGTSGDTDTQYF.

This chain uses TRBV11-2 with TRBJ2-3; the D is unclear. Germline V gene sequence: CDR1 SGHAT, CDR2 FQNNGV. The CDR3 loop spans 15 amino acids. The V end lost 5 bases, the J end lost 0 bases, and 12 bases lay between the germline ends. The CDR3 here is CASSPSRISTDTQYF. The CDR3 bases are TGTGCCAGCAGCCCGTCTAGGATTAGCACAGATACGCAGTATTTT. The entire variable domain, with the rest obtained from reference TRBV11-2 and TRBJ2-3, is as follows: EAGVAQSPRYKIIEKRQSVAFWCNPISGHATLYWYQQILGQGPKLLIQFQNNGVVDDSQLPKDRFSAERLKGVDSTLKIQPAKLEDSAVYLCASSPSRISTDTQYFGPGTRLTVL.